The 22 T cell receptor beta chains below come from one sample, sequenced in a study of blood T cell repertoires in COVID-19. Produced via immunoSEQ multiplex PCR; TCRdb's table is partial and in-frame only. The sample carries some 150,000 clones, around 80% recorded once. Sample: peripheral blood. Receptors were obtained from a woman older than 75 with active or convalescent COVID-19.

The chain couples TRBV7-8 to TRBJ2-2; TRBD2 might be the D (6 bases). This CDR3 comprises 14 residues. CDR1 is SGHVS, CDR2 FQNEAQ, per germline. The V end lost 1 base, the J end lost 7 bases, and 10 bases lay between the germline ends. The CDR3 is CASSLGGGDGELFF. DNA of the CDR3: TGTGCCAGCAGCTTAGGGGGCGGGGACGGGGAGCTGTTTTTT.

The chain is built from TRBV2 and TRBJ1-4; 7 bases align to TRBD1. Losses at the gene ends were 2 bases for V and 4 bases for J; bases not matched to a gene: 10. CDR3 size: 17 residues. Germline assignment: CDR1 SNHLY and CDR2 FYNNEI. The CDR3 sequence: CASSELPLGQSNEKLFF. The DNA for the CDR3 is TGTGCCAGCAGTGAACTGCCGTTGGGACAGAGTAATGAAAAACTGTTTTTT.

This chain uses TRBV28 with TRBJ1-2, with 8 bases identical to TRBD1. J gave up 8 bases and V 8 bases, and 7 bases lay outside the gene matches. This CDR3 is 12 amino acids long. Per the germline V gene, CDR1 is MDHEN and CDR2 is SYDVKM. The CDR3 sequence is CASCWQGAGYTF. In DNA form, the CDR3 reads TGTGCCAGCTGCTGGCAGGGGGCGGGCTACACCTTC.

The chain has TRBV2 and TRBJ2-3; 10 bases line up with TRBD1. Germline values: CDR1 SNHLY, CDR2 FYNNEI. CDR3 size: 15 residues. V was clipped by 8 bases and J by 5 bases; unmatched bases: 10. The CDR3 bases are TGTGCCAGCCTCGGGACAGGGGAAGAGGGAGATACGCAGTATTTT. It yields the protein CASLGTGEEGDTQYF.

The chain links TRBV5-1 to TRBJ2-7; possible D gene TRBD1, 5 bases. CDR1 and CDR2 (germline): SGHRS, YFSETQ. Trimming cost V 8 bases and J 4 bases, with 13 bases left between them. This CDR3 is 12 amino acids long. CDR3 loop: CARGVQIYEQYF. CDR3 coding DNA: TGCGCCAGAGGGGTGCAAATTTACGAGCAGTACTTC.

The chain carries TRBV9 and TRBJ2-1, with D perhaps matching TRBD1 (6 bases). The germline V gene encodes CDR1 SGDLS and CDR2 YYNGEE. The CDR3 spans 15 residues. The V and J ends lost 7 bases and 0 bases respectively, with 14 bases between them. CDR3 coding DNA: TGTGCCAGCGGAAGGGACACCCACTCCTACAATGAGCAGTTCTTC. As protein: CASGRDTHSYNEQFF.

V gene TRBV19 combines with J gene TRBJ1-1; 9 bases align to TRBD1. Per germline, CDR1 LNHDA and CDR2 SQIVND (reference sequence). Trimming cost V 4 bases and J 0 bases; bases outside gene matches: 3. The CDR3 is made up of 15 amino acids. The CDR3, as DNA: TGTGCCAGTAGTAAGGACAGGGGACTGAACACTGAAGCTTTCTTT. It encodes CASSKDRGLNTEAFF.

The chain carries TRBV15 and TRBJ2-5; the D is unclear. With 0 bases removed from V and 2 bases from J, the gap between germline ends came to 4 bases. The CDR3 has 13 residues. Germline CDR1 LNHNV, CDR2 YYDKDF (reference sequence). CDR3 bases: TGTGCCACCAGCAGAGACAGTCAAGAGACCCAGTACTTC. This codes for CATSRDSQETQYF.

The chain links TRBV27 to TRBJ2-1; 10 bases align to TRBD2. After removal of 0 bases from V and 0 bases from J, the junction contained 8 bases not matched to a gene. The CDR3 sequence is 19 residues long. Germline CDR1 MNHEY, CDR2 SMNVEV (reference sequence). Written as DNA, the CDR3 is TGTGCCAGCAGTTTATCGAGCGGGGGGGCCTCGAGCTCCTACAATGAGCAGTTCTTC. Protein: CASSLSSGGASSSYNEQFF.

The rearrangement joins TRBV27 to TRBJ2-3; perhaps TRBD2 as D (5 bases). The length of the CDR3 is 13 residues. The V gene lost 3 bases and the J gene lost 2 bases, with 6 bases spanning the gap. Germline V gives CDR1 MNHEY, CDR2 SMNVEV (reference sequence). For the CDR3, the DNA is TGTGCCAGCAGTTTTCGGGACACAGATACGCAGTATTTT. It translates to CASSFRDTDTQYF.

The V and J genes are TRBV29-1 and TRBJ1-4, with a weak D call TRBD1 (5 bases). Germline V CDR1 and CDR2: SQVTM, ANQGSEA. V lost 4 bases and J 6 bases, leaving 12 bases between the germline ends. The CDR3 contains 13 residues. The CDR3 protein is CSVVRGGDEKLFF. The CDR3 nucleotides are TGCAGCGTTGTACGGGGCGGGGATGAAAAACTGTTTTTT.

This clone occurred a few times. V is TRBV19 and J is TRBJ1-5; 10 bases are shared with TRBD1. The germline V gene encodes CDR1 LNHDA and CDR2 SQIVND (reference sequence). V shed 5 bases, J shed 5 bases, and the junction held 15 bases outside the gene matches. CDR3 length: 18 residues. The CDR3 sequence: CASSLTPNGGQGDQPQHF. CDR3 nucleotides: TGTGCCAGTAGTTTAACCCCGAATGGAGGACAGGGGGATCAGCCCCAGCATTTT.

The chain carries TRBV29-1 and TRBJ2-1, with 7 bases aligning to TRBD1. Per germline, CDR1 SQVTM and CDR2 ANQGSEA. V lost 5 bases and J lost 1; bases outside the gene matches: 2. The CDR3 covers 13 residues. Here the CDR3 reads CSVHRGSYNEQFF. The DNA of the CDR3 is TGCAGCGTTCACAGGGGATCCTACAATGAGCAGTTCTTC.

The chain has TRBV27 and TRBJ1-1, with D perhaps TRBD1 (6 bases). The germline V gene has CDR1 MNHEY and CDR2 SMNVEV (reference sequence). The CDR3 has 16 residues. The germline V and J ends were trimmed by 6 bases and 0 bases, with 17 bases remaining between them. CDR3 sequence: CASSPLQGNMNTEAFF. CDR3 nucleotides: TGTGCCAGCAGCCCCCTACAGGGAAACATGAACACTGAAGCTTTCTTT.

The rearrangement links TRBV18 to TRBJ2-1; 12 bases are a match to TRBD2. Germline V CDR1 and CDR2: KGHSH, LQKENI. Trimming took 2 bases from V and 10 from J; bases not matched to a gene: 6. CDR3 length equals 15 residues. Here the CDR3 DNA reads TGTGCCAGCTCACCAACTAGCGGGGGGCCCCAAGAGCAGTTCTTC. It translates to CASSPTSGGPQEQFF.

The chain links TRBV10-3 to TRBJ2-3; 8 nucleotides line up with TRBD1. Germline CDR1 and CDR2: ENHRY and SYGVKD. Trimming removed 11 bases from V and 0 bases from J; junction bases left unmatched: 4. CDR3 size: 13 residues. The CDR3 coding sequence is TGTGCCGGCCGACAGGGGAGCACAGATACGCAGTATTTT. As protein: CAGRQGSTDTQYF.

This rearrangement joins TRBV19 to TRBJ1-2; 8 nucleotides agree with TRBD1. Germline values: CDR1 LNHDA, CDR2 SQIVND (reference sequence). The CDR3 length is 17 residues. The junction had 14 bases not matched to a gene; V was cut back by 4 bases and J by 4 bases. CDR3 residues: CASSKFIGQGSFYGYTF. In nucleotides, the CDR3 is TGTGCCAGTAGTAAATTTATCGGACAGGGATCATTCTATGGCTACACCTTC. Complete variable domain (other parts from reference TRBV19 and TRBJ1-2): DGGITQSPKYLFRKEGQNVTLSCEQNLNHDAMYWYRQDPGQGLRLIYYSQIVNDFQKGDIAEGYSVSREKKESFPLTVTSAQKNPTAFYLCASSKFIGQGSFYGYTFGSGTRLTVV.

The CDR3 protein is CASSTGAPVKTQYF. As DNA, the CDR3 is TGCGCCAGCAGCACTGGGGCTCCGGTAAAGACCCAGTACTTC. V is TRBV5-1 and J is TRBJ2-5, with a possible D match to TRBD1 (5 bases). V was shortened by 4 bases and J by 6 bases, with 16 bases between the two germline ends. This CDR3 spans 14 amino acids. Looked up from germline, CDR1 is SGHRS and CDR2 is YFSETQ.

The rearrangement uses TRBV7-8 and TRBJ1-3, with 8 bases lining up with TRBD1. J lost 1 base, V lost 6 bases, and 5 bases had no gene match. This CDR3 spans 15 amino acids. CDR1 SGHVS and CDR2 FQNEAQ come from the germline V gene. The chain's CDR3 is CASSVQGVSGNTIYF. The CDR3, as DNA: TGTGCCAGCAGTGTACAGGGGGTTTCTGGAAACACCATATATTTT. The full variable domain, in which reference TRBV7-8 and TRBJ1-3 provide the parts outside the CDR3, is GAGVSQSPRYKVAKRGQDVALRCDPISGHVSLFWYQQALGQGPEFLTYFQNEAQLDKSGLPSDRFFAERPEGSVSTLKIQRTQQEDSAVYLCASSVQGVSGNTIYFGEGSWLTVV.

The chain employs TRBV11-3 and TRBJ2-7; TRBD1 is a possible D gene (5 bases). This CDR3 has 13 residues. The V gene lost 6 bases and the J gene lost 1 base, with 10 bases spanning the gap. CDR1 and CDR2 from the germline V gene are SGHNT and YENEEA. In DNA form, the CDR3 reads TGTGCCAGCAGTTTGACAGAGTCCTACGAGCAGTACTTC. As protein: CASSLTESYEQYF.

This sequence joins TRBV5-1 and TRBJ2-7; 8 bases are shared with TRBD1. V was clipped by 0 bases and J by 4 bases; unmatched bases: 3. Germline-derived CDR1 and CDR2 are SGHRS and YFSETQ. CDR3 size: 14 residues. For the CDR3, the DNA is TGCGCCAGCAGCTTGGATGGACAGGGTTACGAGCAGTACTTC. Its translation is CASSLDGQGYEQYF.

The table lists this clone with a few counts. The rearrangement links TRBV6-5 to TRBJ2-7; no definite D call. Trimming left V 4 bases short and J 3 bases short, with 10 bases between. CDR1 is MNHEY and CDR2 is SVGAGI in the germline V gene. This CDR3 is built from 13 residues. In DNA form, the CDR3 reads TGTGCCAGCAGTTCACTATCGTACTACGAGCAGTACTTC. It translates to CASSSLSYYEQYF.